Presented here are 22 T cell receptor beta chains from one specimen sequenced in a study of blood T cell repertoires in COVID-19 (dated by TCRdb to about 2020). Libraries were prepared through the immunoSEQ multiplex PCR assay. This immuneACCESS table, as held by TCRdb, lists in-frame sequences with V and J called but not all clones. Of the missing ones, under half trace to an unresolved V gene in checked studies; the others have no known cause. Here the sample has 98,000 or so clones; around nine tenths occur a single time. 5.2% of the sample lies in the top ten. The sequenced material came from peripheral blood. Source of these receptors: a man in his sixties with COVID-19, enrolled during active disease.

CDR3 amino acids: CASSYKGGTRGYNEQFF. CDR3 DNA sequence: TGTGCCAGCAGTTATAAAGGCGGGACTAGGGGTTACAATGAGCAGTTCTTC. This rearrangement joins TRBV6-2 or TRBV6-3 to TRBJ2-1, with 8 bases lining up with TRBD2. Germline V lookup: CDR1 MNHEY, CDR2 SVGEGT. The CDR3 extends over 17 amino acids. V trimming: 3 bases; J trimming: 4 bases; junction bases outside the gene matches: 11.

This clone was detected only a few times. The chain joins TRBV6-5 to TRBJ2-2, with 7 nucleotides matching TRBD2. The germline gives CDR1 MNHEY, CDR2 SVGAGI. V shed 4 bases, J shed 5 bases, and the junction held 7 bases outside the gene matches. The CDR3 loop spans 15 amino acids. CDR3 residues: CASSFGLVRTGELFF. CDR3 nucleotides: TGTGCCAGCAGTTTCGGACTAGTAAGAACCGGGGAGCTGTTTTTT.

The chain uses TRBV30 and TRBJ2-4, with TRBD2 matching 7 bases. CDR1 GTSNPN and CDR2 SVGIG come from the germline V gene (reference sequence). The CDR3 length is 15 residues. V dropped 1 base and J dropped 2; count of bases not matched to a gene: 5. For the CDR3, the DNA is TGTGCCTGGAGTGGGGGAGGGGTTCCCAAAAACATTCAGTACTTC. Translation gives CAWSGGGVPKNIQYF.

J is TRBJ1-1 and V is TRBV6-5, with a weak D call TRBD1 (6 bases). The germline V gene encodes CDR1 MNHEY and CDR2 SVGAGI. The CDR3 runs to 14 residues. The germline V and J ends were trimmed by 6 bases and 4 bases, with 15 bases remaining between them. In DNA, the CDR3 is TGTGCCAGCAGCATCACAGGGTGGGGCACTGAAGCTTTCTTT. Protein sequence: CASSITGWGTEAFF.

The chain links TRBV9 to TRBJ2-2, with D hard to call. Germline V gene data show CDR1 as SGDLS and CDR2 as YYNGEE. This CDR3 spans 14 amino acids. Trimming took off 0 bases at V and 4 bases at J, with 7 bases between the two ends. In DNA, the CDR3 is TGTGCCAGCAGCGTAGAAGGAGCCACCGGGGAGCTGTTTTTT. It codes for CASSVEGATGELFF.

The DNA of the CDR3 is TGTGCCAGCAGCTGGACAGGGTTAAACATTCAGTACTTC. This gives the protein CASSWTGLNIQYF. The genes are TRBV5-4 and TRBJ2-4; 8 nucleotides agree with TRBD1. There are 13 residues in the CDR3. In germline, CDR1 is SGHNT, CDR2 YYREEE (reference sequence). Losses at the gene ends were 3 bases for V and 6 bases for J; bases not matched to a gene: 2.

The chain uses TRBV6-5 and TRBJ1-1; D uncertain. Germline V gives CDR1 MNHEY, CDR2 SVGAGI. V lost 4 bases and J 4 bases, leaving 13 bases between the germline ends. The CDR3 contains 14 residues. CDR3 amino acids: CASSFEGRFTEAFF. The CDR3 DNA is TGTGCCAGCAGTTTTGAGGGCCGTTTCACTGAAGCTTTCTTT.

This clone was seen more than once but under ten times. In DNA form, the CDR3 reads TGTGCCAGCAGTCGGACACCAGGAAACGGGGAGCTGTTTTTT. Translated, it gives CASSRTPGNGELFF. The chain recombines TRBV6-4 with TRBJ2-2; D perhaps matches TRBD1 (5 bases). V was cut by 5 bases and J by 7 bases, with 14 bases left in between. The CDR3 sequence is 14 residues long. Germline lookup yields CDR1 MRHNA and CDR2 SNTAGT.

Concerning this clone itself: An end of the junction differs from the germline gene, which may be a read error. The chain carries TRBV6-5 and TRBJ1-4; no clear D gene. Germline lookup yields CDR1 MNHEY and CDR2 SVGAGI. This CDR3 has 16 amino acids. The CDR3 coding sequence is TGTGCCAGCAGCTACTTAGGTACAGCAACTAATGAAAAACTGTTTTTT. This gives the protein CASSYLGTATNEKLFF.

J is TRBJ2-7 and V is TRBV11-3, with TRBD1 identical over 8 bases. Germline CDR1 reads SGHNT; CDR2 reads YENEEA. Trimming at V came to 4 bases and at J to 3 bases, leaving 5 bases not matched to a gene. This CDR3 region has 14 residues. Here the CDR3 DNA reads TGTGCCAGCAGCTCGGACAGGGTAATCTACGAGCAGTACTTC. Translated: CASSSDRVIYEQYF.

Only one count was recorded for this clone. The V and J genes are TRBV6-5 and TRBJ2-2, with D hard to call. Trimming shortened V by 0 bases and J by 0 bases, and 5 bases separated the two germline ends. The germline V gene encodes CDR1 MNHEY and CDR2 SVGAGI. The CDR3 runs 15 residues. The CDR3 loop reads CASSYSITNTGELFF. Written as DNA, the CDR3 is TGTGCCAGCAGTTACTCCATCACGAACACCGGGGAGCTGTTTTTT.

This sequence joins TRBV7-9 and TRBJ1-1; TRBD1 agrees at 8 bases. Germline lookup yields CDR1 SEHNR and CDR2 FQNEAQ (reference sequence). J was trimmed by 5 bases and V by 2 bases; bases with no gene match: 1. The CDR3 spans 13 residues. The CDR3, as DNA: TGTGCCAGCAGCTTAACAGGGGGGACTGAAGCTTTCTTT. Amino acids: CASSLTGGTEAFF.

This clone has a single count. The chain carries TRBV6-5 and TRBJ2-5; a weak D match, TRBD1 (5 bases). The germline V and J ends were trimmed by 0 bases and 3 bases, with 8 bases remaining between them. The CDR3 contains 14 residues. Germline values: CDR1 MNHEY, CDR2 SVGAGI. CDR3 DNA: TGTGCCAGCAGTTACTCGACGACAGAAGAGACCCAGTACTTC. This gives the protein CASSYSTTEETQYF.

The chain combines TRBV24-1 with TRBJ1-2; D ambiguous. Trimming shortened V by 1 base and J by 3 bases, and 8 bases separated the two germline ends. The length of the CDR3 is 14 residues. Germline V lookup: CDR1 KGHDR, CDR2 SFDVKD. The CDR3 spells CATSDFRQDYGYTF. CDR3 nucleotides: TGTGCCACCAGTGATTTCCGCCAGGACTATGGCTACACCTTC.

The DNA of the CDR3 is TGTGCCAGCAGCCGTTTACTGAGCTCCTACGAGCAGTACTTC. Protein sequence: CASSRLLSSYEQYF. The chain couples TRBV14 to TRBJ2-7; D is ambiguous. CDR3 length equals 14 residues. Germline-derived CDR1 and CDR2 are SGHDN and FVKESK. Trimming pared 4 bases from V and 0 bases from J, leaving 10 bases between.

The V gene is TRBV28, the J gene TRBJ2-4, with a tentative D call TRBD2 (7 bases). V lost 2 bases to trimming and J lost 0 bases, with 14 bases between them. The CDR3 has 17 residues. Per germline, CDR1 MDHEN and CDR2 SYDVKM. CDR3 sequence (DNA): TGTGCCAGCAGTTTACTCACGGGGGGCCTAGCCAAAAACATTCAGTACTTC. Its protein is CASSLLTGGLAKNIQYF.

A single count supports this clone. The chain carries TRBV10-3 and TRBJ1-1; tentatively, D is TRBD1 (6 bases). Deletions cut 7 bases from V and 6 bases from J, with 15 bases between. The CDR3 runs to 13 residues. Germline V gives CDR1 ENHRY, CDR2 SYGVKD. The CDR3 reads CAITNRDNSEAFF. The CDR3 region has the DNA TGTGCCATCACTAACCGGGACAATTCTGAAGCTTTCTTT.

This chain joins TRBV6-6 and TRBJ2-3; TRBD2 matches 11 bases. This CDR3 is built from 16 residues. Trimming cost V 6 bases and J 6 bases; bases outside gene matches: 11. Germline V gives CDR1 MNHNY, CDR2 SVGAGI (reference sequence). CDR3: CASRRSSGGPGDTQYF. The CDR3 coding sequence is TGTGCCAGCAGAAGGTCTAGCGGGGGGCCTGGGGATACGCAGTATTTT.

This clone has only a few counts. This chain uses TRBV11-3 with TRBJ2-5, with a possible D match to TRBD2 (6 bases). The V end was cut by 4 bases, the J end by 7 bases, with 19 bases between. This CDR3 is built from 15 residues. Germline CDR1 reads SGHNT; CDR2 reads YENEEA. For the CDR3, the DNA is TGTGCCAGCAGCTATTCCCGGGACTCCTCAGGGACCCAGTACTTC. Its protein is CASSYSRDSSGTQYF.

The genes are TRBV6-5 and TRBJ1-1; TRBD1 matches at 7 bases. Germline V gene data show CDR1 as MNHEY and CDR2 as SVGAGI. CDR3 size: 12 residues. The V gene end was trimmed by 4 bases and the J gene end by 8 bases; junction bases not matched to a gene: 4. As DNA, the CDR3 is TGTGCCAGCAGTTTCCGGGACAGAGAAGCTTTCTTT. Protein: CASSFRDREAFF.

The chain has TRBV3-1 (or the pseudogene TRBV3-2) and TRBJ2-7; D is ambiguous. The germline V gene has CDR1 LGHDT and CDR2 YNNKEL (reference sequence). This CDR3 has 11 amino acids. V lost 5 bases, J lost 6 bases, and 8 bases lay in between. This chain's CDR3 is CASSKTGEQYF. DNA for the CDR3: TGTGCCAGCAGCAAAACGGGCGAGCAGTACTTC.

The J gene is TRBJ2-7, the V gene TRBV7-6, with 13 nucleotides matching TRBD2. Per the germline V gene, CDR1 is SGHVS and CDR2 is FNYEAQ. The CDR3 runs to 16 residues. Unmatched junction bases numbered 6, after V lost 3 bases and J lost 4 bases. The CDR3 coding sequence is TGTGCCAGCAGCTTCGGACTAGCGGGAGAACGTTACGAGCAGTACTTC. Encoded protein: CASSFGLAGERYEQYF. The full variable domain, with the rest looked up from reference TRBV7-6 and TRBJ2-7, is GAGVSQSPRYKVTKRGQDVALRCDPISGHVSLYWYRQALGQGPEFLTYFNYEAQQDKSGLPNDRFSAERPEGSISTLTIQRTEQRDSAMYRCASSFGLAGERYEQYFGPGTRLTVT.